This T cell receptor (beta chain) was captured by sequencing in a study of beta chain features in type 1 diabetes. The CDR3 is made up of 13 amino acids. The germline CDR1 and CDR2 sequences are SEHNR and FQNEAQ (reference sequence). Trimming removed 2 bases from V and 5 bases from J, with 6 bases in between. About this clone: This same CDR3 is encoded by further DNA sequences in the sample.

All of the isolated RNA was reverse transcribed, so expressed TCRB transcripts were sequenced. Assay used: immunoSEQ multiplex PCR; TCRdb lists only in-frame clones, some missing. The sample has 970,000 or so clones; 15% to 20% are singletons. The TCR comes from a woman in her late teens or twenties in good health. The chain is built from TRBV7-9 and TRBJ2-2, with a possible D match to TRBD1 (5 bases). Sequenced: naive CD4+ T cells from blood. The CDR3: CASSLQGTGELFF. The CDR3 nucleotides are TGTGCCAGCAGCTTACAGGGAACCGGGGAGCTGTTTTTT.